This is a list of T cell receptor beta chains from one sample in a study of T-cell memory formation after mild COVID-19. TCRdb independently ran MiXCR on the 5' RACE reads; one entry per CDR3 protein. The sample has about 400,000 distinct CDR3 sequences; approximately 19% are singletons. Input material: PBMCs or a T cell subset sorted from them (not recorded which). Receptor source: a man between 18 and 35 years old who had mild COVID-19 (a few samples of this study predate the infection). Cell type and time point are not known. Each CDR3 is given with its conserved first and last residue. The order of the fields is J gene, D gene, clone size, V gene, CDR3 protein, CDR3 DNA. The D gene is left open where the match is weak. Size values are once, few and many counts, or a class for expanded clones, and some rows have none.

>TRBJ1-1|.|few|TRBV7-2
CASSRRFFSEAFF
TGTGCCAGCAGCCGCCGTTTCTTCTCCGAAGCTTTCTTT
>TRBJ2-7|.|.|TRBV10-3
CAISEVGTSYEQYF
TGTGCCATCAGTGAGGTAGGGACTTCCTACGAGCAGTACTTC
>TRBJ2-3|.|.|TRBV5-1
CASSLARRAGTDTQYF
TGCGCCAGCAGCTTGGCCAGGCGAGCGGGCACAGATACGCAGTATTTT
>TRBJ1-4|.|many|TRBV7-9
CASSLGFRGTNEKLFF
TGTGCCAGCAGCTTAGGTTTCAGGGGAACTAATGAAAAACTGTTTTTT
>TRBJ1-2|.|few|TRBV6-5
CASSYRPGPSFYGYTF
TGTGCCAGCAGTTACCGTCCCGGGCCCTCCTTCTATGGCTACACCTTC
>TRBJ1-6|.|.|TRBV27
CASSLKRDSPLHF
TGTGCCAGCAGTTTAAAGAGGGATTCACCCCTCCACTTT
>TRBJ2-5|TRBD2|few|TRBV18
CASSPNSGEETQYF
TGTGCCAGCTCACCAAATAGCGGGGAAGAGACCCAGTACTTC
>TRBJ2-3|.|few|TRBV20-1
CSLLGVGVSADTQYF
TGCAGCCTTTTGGGGGTCGGCGTCAGCGCAGATACGCAGTATTTT
>TRBJ1-2|.|many|TRBV27
CASSLSWGGYGYTF
TGTGCCAGCAGTTTAAGCTGGGGAGGCTATGGCTACACCTTC
>TRBJ2-7|.|few|TRBV27
CASSLSQATEQYF
TGTGCCAGCAGTTTGAGCCAGGCAACGGAGCAGTACTTC
>TRBJ2-3|.|.|TRBV6-2/TRBV6-3
CASIKEGTDTQYF
TGTGCCAGCATAAAGGAAGGTACAGATACGCAGTATTTT
>TRBJ2-7|TRBD1|.|TRBV10-3
CAISPPGQSYEQYF
TGTGCCATCAGTCCTCCGGGACAGTCCTACGAGCAGTACTTC
>TRBJ2-1|TRBD2|many|TRBV7-2
CASSFNSGGGGEQFF
TGTGCCAGCAGTTTCAATAGCGGGGGGGGCGGTGAGCAGTTCTTC
>TRBJ2-5|.|few|TRBV4-1
CASSQVVPRREQETQYF
TGCGCCAGCAGCCAAGTGGTCCCCAGGAGGGAGCAAGAGACCCAGTACTTC
>TRBJ2-7|TRBD1|.|TRBV19
CASSTRTGLTYEQYF
TGTGCCAGTAGTACCCGGACAGGGTTGACCTACGAGCAGTACTTC
>TRBJ1-1|.|many|TRBV5-1
CASSLRTAQLAFF
TGCGCCAGCAGCTTACGGACAGCACAGTTGGCTTTCTTT
>TRBJ2-2|.|.|TRBV4-1
CASSQVRGPHGELFF
TGCGCCAGCAGCCAAGTCAGGGGACCCCACGGGGAGCTGTTTTTT
>TRBJ1-6|.|.|TRBV4-3
CASSQDTGASSSPLHF
TGCGCCAGCAGCCAAGATACCGGGGCGTCTTCTTCACCCCTCCACTTT
>TRBJ2-3|.|many|TRBV5-5
CASSQWTANTQYF
TGTGCCAGCAGCCAATGGACTGCAAATACGCAGTATTTT
>TRBJ1-1|.|few|TRBV4-3
CASRPTGLMTEAFF
TGCGCCAGCAGACCTACAGGGCTGATGACTGAAGCTTTCTTT
>TRBJ1-3|.|.|TRBV20-1
CSARNLWGNTIYF
TGCAGTGCTAGGAATCTCTGGGGAAACACCATATATTTT
>TRBJ2-1|.|few|TRBV28
CASSHQSRVDEQFF
TGTGCCAGCAGTCACCAGTCCAGGGTTGATGAGCAGTTCTTC
>TRBJ2-3|.|.|TRBV6-5
CASSYSSTPGDTQYF
TGTGCCAGCAGTTACTCATCAACACCAGGGGATACGCAGTATTTT
>TRBJ1-4|TRBD1|few|TRBV6-5
CASAGTGKEKLFF
TGTGCCAGCGCCGGGACAGGGAAGGAAAAACTGTTTTTT
>TRBJ2-3|.|few|TRBV4-3
CASSQDYAQGTADTQYF
TGCGCCAGCAGCCAAGATTACGCGCAGGGAACCGCAGATACGCAGTATTTT
>TRBJ2-2|.|few|TRBV4-1
CASSLRETIGAGELFF
TGCGCCAGCAGCCTGCGGGAAACCATAGGGGCCGGGGAGCTGTTTTTT